This TCR beta chain was profiled in a study of blood T cell repertoires in COVID-19. About the research overall: Researchers got acute and convalescent COVID-19 samples from the United States, Italy and Spain. From T cells, B-cell-depleted T cells, or PBMCs came the material, which was cDNA or gDNA.

How the authors handled the data: Using reference gene primer amplification, nucleated cell counts were estimated. TCRdb keeps only in-frame clones here, not all; method: immunoSEQ multiplex PCR. V and J calls and clone size are those listed in that table; D and trimming were worked out from the DNA. This table holds 75,000 to 100,000 clones, around 85% found once. The CDR3 length is 17 residues. Germline V gene sequence: CDR1 PRHDT, CDR2 FYEKMQ (reference sequence). V dropped 4 bases and J dropped 7; count of bases not matched to a gene: 17. This clone was found a few times. The V gene is TRBV13, the J gene TRBJ2-3; TRBD2 matches 7 bases. The TCR originated in a man between 60 and 75 years old with acute or convalescent COVID-19. Sequencing used peripheral blood. CDR3 sequence (DNA): TGTGCCAGCAGCTCAATGGGGTGGCGGGAGCCCACTTATACGCAGTATTTT. It is translated as CASSSMGWREPTYTQYF.